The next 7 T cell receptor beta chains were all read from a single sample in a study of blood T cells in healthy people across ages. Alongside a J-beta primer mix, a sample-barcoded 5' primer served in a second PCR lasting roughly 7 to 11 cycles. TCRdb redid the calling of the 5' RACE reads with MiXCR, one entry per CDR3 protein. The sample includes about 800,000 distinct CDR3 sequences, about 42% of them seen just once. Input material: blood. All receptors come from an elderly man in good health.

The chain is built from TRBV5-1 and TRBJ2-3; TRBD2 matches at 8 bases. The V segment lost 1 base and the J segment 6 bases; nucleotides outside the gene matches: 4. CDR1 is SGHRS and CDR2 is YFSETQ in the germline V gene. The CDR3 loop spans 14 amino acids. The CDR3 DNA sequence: TGCGCCAGCAGCTTGCCAGCGGGGGCTGATACGCAGTATTTT. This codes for CASSLPAGADTQYF.

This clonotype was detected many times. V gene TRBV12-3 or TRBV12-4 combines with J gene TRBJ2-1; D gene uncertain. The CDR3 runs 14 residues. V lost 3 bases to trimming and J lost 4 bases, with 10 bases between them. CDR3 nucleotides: TGTGCCAGCAGTTTCCCCGAGAAGTACAATGAGCAGTTCTTC. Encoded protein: CASSFPEKYNEQFF.

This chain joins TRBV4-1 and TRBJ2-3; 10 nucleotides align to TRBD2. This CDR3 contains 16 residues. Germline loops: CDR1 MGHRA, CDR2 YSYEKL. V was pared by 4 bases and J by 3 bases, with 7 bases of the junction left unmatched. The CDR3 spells CASSPLTSGPTDTQYF. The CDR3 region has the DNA TGCGCCAGCAGCCCCCTGACTAGCGGGCCTACAGATACGCAGTATTTT.

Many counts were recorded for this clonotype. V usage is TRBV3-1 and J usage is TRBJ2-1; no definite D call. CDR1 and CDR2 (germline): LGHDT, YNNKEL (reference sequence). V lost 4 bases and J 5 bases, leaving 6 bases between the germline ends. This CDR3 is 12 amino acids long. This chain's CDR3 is CASSPFNNEQFF. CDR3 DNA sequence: TGTGCCAGCAGCCCTTTTAACAATGAGCAGTTCTTC.

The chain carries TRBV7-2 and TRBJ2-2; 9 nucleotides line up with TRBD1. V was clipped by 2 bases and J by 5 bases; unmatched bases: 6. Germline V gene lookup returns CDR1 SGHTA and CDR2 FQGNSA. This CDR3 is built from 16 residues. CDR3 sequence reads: CASSLKGTGSTGELFF. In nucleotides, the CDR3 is TGTGCCAGCAGCTTAAAAGGGACAGGGAGTACCGGGGAGCTGTTTTTT. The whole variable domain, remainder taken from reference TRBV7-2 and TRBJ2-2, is GAGVSQSPSNKVTEKGKDVELRCDPISGHTALYWYRQSLGQGLEFLIYFQGNSAPDKSGLPSDRFSAERTGGSVSTLTIQRTQQEDSAVYLCASSLKGTGSTGELFFGEGSRLTVL.

CDR3 in DNA: TGCAGTGCTAGGGATAATTGGGAAGCGGGAGGGCCAAGAGATACGCAGTATTTT. Amino acids: CSARDNWEAGGPRDTQYF. The chain links TRBV20-1 to TRBJ2-3; 10 positions match TRBD2. The CDR3 covers 18 residues. V lost 3 bases to trimming and J lost 5 bases; unmatched junction nucleotides: 17. Germline CDR1 is DFQATT and CDR2 is SNEGSKA (reference sequence).

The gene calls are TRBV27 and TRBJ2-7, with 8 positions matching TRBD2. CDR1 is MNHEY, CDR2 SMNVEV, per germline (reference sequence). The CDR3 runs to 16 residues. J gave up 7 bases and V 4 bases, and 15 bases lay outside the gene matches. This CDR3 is CASSSSSGRNYNEQYF. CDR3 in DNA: TGTGCCAGCAGTTCCTCCAGCGGGAGAAATTACAATGAGCAGTACTTC.